This T cell receptor beta chain was sequenced in a study of T cell repertoires in cytomegalovirus infection (dated by TCRdb to 2018 to 2020). For context, the study as a whole: Donor HLA type was relevant to the analysis, because carriage of CMV infection together with the matching HLA type was indicated by public TCR beta signatures.

What the study reported, not specific to this receptor: The ex vivo response was dominated by HLA-C-restricted CMV-specific TCR beta clonotypes, which also provided the single most frequent clonotype in two of eight donors. In both this cohort and an independent approximately 350-donor cohort, the cumulative frequency of public TCR beta family members distinguished carriers of CMV infection plus the relevant HLA type.

These reads were obtained on an Illumina HiSeq 1500. TCRdb handled the public reads itself, with Q25 trimming in fastp and clone calling in MiXCR, and kept productive beta chains. Every CDR3 protein is listed once, alongside the most common genes and DNA of its rows. The sample records over 300,000 distinct CDR3 sequences, roughly 9.5% of which are singletons. The leading ten clones occupy around 4.1% of the sample. The CDR3, from cysteine to phenylalanine, totals 14 residues. CDR3 DNA is the only sequence kept; it has 42 bases, read in frame from the first base. The germline V gene yields SGHRS for CDR1 and YFSETQ for CDR2. Trimming takes 0 bases from V and 10 bases from J, and the germline ends sit 13 bases apart. This clonotype has just one count. The specificity of this receptor is unknown. No base qualities exist here, and no much larger clone lies one base off it. One read provides weak support.

The chain was built from TRBV5-1 and TRBJ1-4, and the D gene may be TRBD1, 6 bases matching. The receptor was derived from a human donor in good health (CMV status not recorded). Some clones in this sample may be carry-over from other donors' samples. Sequenced: PBMCs. The nucleotide sequence is given as TGCGCCAGCAGCTTGGCCTCAGGAGGGGGAAAACTGTTTTTT. This is translated as CASSLASGGGKLFF.